Shown below are 7 T cell receptor beta chains from a single sample sequenced in a study of control samples from healthy donors and cancer patients. Assay: immunoSEQ multiplex PCR; the TCRdb copy retains only in-frame clones and omits some. The sample includes about 140,000 clones, about 85% of them seen just once. Input material: blood. The receptors stem from a woman aged 30 to 39 in good health.

This sequence joins TRBV5-4 and TRBJ1-3, with no clear D. V was clipped by 3 bases and J by 5 bases, with 9 bases between them. Germline V lookup: CDR1 SGHNT, CDR2 YYREEE (reference sequence). The CDR3 covers 13 residues. CDR3 sequence reads: CASSYVGRNTIYF. In DNA form, the CDR3 reads TGTGCCAGCAGCTACGTCGGCCGAAACACCATATATTTT. Together with reference TRBV5-4 and TRBJ1-3, the CDR3 gives the full variable domain: ETGVTQSPTHLIKTRGQQVTLRCSSQSGHNTVSWYQQALGQGPQFIFQYYREEENGRGNFPPRFSGLQFPNYSSELNVNALELDDSALYLCASSYVGRNTIYFGEGSWLTVV.

There are a few counts of this clone. This chain joins TRBV7-2 and TRBJ2-7; 7 nucleotides match TRBD2. Per the germline V gene, CDR1 is SGHTA and CDR2 is FQGNSA. This CDR3 is 15 amino acids long. V lost 5 bases, J lost 2 bases, and 9 bases stayed unmatched. In DNA, the CDR3 is TGTGCCAGCAGCGGACGGACTAGTCCCCCCTACGAGCAGTACTTC. It translates to CASSGRTSPPYEQYF.

The J gene is TRBJ1-4, the V gene TRBV6-5; D is uncertain. The ends were cut back, 6 bases at V and 7 bases at J, with 6 bases in the middle. CDR1 is MNHEY, CDR2 SVGAGI, per germline. The CDR3 totals 11 residues. The chain's CDR3 is CASRIGEKLFF. The CDR3, as DNA: TGTGCCAGCAGAATCGGTGAAAAACTGTTTTTT.

The chain combines TRBV7-2 with TRBJ2-5; D perhaps matches TRBD2 (5 bases). Germline CDR1 and CDR2: SGHTA and FQGNSA. This CDR3 is 15 amino acids long. V was clipped by 1 base and J by 5 bases, with 14 bases between them. CDR3 region: CASSLGGSVRETQYF. The CDR3 DNA sequence: TGTGCCAGCAGCTTAGGTGGTAGCGTCCGGGAGACCCAGTACTTC.

The rearrangement links TRBV29-1 to TRBJ2-3; D perhaps matches TRBD2 (6 bases). The CDR3 loop spans 13 amino acids. Germline V gives CDR1 SQVTM, CDR2 ANQGSEA. The V gene lost 7 bases and the J gene lost 2 bases, with 13 bases spanning the gap. CDR3 region: CSGSGTDTDTQYF. Here the CDR3 DNA reads TGCAGCGGCTCCGGGACTGACACAGATACGCAGTATTTT.

V and J are TRBV2 and TRBJ2-1, with 7 positions matching TRBD2. This CDR3 region has 15 residues. Germline CDR1 and CDR2: SNHLY and FYNNEI. Unmatched junction bases numbered 14, after V lost 6 bases and J lost 9 bases. The CDR3 bases are TGTGCCAGCAGATGGGGGGAGGGCCCCCGGGTTGAGCAGTTCTTC. Its translation is CASRWGEGPRVEQFF. Based on the CDR3 plus reference TRBV2 and TRBJ2-1, the full variable domain is EPEVTQTPSHQVTQMGQEVILRCVPISNHLYFYWYRQILGQKVEFLVSFYNNEISEKSEIFDDQFSVERPDGSNFTLKIRSTKLEDSAMYFCASRWGEGPRVEQFFGPGTRLTVL.

The chain joins TRBV7-3 to TRBJ2-3, with D unresolved. Germline V lookup: CDR1 SGHTA, CDR2 FQGTGA. This CDR3 spans 13 amino acids. Between the trimmed V and J ends, which lost 5 bases and 2 bases, there was a span of 8 bases. The DNA of the CDR3 is TGTGCCAGCAGCCCAGCCTACACAGATACGCAGTATTTT. Translating it yields CASSPAYTDTQYF.